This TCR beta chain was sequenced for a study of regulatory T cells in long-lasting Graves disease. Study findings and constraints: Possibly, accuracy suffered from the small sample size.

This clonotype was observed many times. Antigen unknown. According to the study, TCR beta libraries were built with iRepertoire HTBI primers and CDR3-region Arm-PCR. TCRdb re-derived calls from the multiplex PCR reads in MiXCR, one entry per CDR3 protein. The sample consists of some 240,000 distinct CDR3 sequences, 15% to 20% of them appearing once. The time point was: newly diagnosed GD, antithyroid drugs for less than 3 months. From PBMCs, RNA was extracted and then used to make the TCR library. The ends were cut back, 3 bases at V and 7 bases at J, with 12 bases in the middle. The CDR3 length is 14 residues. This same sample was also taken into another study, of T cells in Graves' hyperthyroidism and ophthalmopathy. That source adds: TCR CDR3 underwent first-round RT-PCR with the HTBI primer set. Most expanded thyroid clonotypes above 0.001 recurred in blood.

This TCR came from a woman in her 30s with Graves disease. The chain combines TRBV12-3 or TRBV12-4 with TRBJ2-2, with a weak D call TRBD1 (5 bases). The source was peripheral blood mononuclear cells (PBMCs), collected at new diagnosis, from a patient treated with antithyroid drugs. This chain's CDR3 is CASSLGLRIGELFF. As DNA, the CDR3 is TGTGCCAGCAGTTTGGGGCTGCGAATCGGGGAGCTGTTTTTT.